Listed below are T cell receptor beta chains from one sample, sequenced in a study of T-cell reconstitution after alpha-beta-depleted transplantation in children. TCRdb used MiXCR to reprocess the PCR reads, holding one entry per CDR3 protein. This table holds about 460,000 distinct CDR3 sequences, around 13% found once. The sequenced sample was PBMCs from the stem cell graft donor, obtained from the stem cell graft. The receptor set was obtained from a human donor who donated a stem cell graft to a child with combined immunodeficiency. Both conserved end residues are trimmed from each CDR3. The size entry is marked missing in some rows and otherwise reads once, few, many or a size class.

clone_size j_call v_call cdr3_length cdr3_aa
few TRBJ1-6 TRBV11-2 13 ASSLDLDRDSPLH
many TRBJ2-7 TRBV12-3/TRBV12-4 11 ASSPRETYEQY
few TRBJ1-2 TRBV6-5 10 ASTPGGYGYT
many TRBJ2-7 TRBV12-3/TRBV12-4 9 ASSFRDEQY
NA TRBJ2-7 TRBV6-2/TRBV6-3 12 ASSEPGPQSEQY
NA TRBJ2-1 TRBV6-1 13 ASTPKADRDYEQF
NA TRBJ2-5 TRBV4-3 15 ASSQDIAGGQRETQY
NA TRBJ2-7 TRBV7-9 14 ASSFDSGRSSYEQY
few TRBJ1-6 TRBV5-5 12 ASSPQGDNSPLH
few TRBJ1-1 TRBV18 12 ASSPRDRTTEAF
NA TRBJ2-1 TRBV9 13 ASSVGLAGEWGQF
many TRBJ2-5 TRBV5-1 11 ASSLEGSKTQY
many TRBJ2-7 TRBV29-1 11 SVAESLAYEQY
NA TRBJ2-5 TRBV6-1 13 ASSGSGAEQETQY
many TRBJ2-6 TRBV6-5 16 ASSYSGGTGSGANVLT
NA TRBJ1-2 TRBV12-3/TRBV12-4 11 ASSLGPDLGYT
few TRBJ2-1 TRBV4-2 17 ASSPTPGLAGLGINEQF
many TRBJ2-3 TRBV20-1 12 SADTGKGGDTQY
few TRBJ2-7 TRBV27 11 ASSPRARGEQY
few TRBJ2-7 TRBV4-3 13 ASSQVQGVPYEQY
NA TRBJ2-7 TRBV2 12 ASIFETGVSEQY
many TRBJ2-1 TRBV2 13 ASASLAGGYNEQF
NA TRBJ2-1 TRBV10-3 10 AIRGTGNEQF
few TRBJ2-7 TRBV5-6 14 ASSPSPGLAGYEQY
NA TRBJ2-1 TRBV6-1 14 ASSEVGGGRRNEQF
NA TRBJ2-3 TRBV29-1 9 SGLGMDTQY
NA TRBJ2-5 TRBV28 9 ASSLTRDRY
NA TRBJ2-7 TRBV6-5 9 ASTRDYEQY
few TRBJ2-3 TRBV5-1 14 ASSFLQGAVTDTQY
few TRBJ2-7 TRBV5-5 11 ASSLAEKVEQY
many TRBJ2-7 TRBV3-1 13 ASSQGTSGIYEQY
few TRBJ2-7 TRBV20-1 12 SASAARFAYEQY
few TRBJ2-2 TRBV11-3 11 ASVGYETGELF
NA TRBJ2-1 TRBV6-5 13 ASSSVPGQGNEQF
NA TRBJ1-2 TRBV29-1 13 SVDLLTGTNYGYT
many TRBJ2-3 TRBV12-3/TRBV12-4 14 ASSFGTSGEGDTQY
few TRBJ2-7 TRBV6-1 13 ASSSGQDLSYEQY
many TRBJ2-6 TRBV6-5 11 ASSYTGANVLT
few TRBJ2-5 TRBV30 13 AWSVGLGAQETQY
NA TRBJ2-4 TRBV29-1 11 SVRGRAKNIQY
many TRBJ2-7 TRBV12-3/TRBV12-4 9 ASSFGYEQY